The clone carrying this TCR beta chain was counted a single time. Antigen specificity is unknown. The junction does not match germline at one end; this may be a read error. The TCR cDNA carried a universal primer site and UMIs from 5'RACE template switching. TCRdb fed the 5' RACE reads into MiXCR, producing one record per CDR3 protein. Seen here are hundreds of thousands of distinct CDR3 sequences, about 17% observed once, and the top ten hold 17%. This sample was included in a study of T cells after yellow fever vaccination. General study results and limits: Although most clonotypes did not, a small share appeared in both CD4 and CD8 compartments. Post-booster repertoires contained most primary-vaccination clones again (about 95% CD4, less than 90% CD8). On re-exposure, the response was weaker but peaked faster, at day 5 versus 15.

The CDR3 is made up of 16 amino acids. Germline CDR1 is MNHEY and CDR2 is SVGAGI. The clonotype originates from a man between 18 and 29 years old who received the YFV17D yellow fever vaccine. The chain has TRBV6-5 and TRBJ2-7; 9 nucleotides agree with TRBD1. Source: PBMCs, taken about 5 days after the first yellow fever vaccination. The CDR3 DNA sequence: TGTGTCAGCAGTTACTCGGGGACAGGGACCCGCTACGAGCAGTACTTC. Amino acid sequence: CVSSYSGTGTRYEQYF.